One sample yielded the 19 T cell receptor beta chains listed below, sequenced in a study of T cell repertoires in ileal Crohn's disease. TCRdb's table, derived via immunoSEQ multiplex PCR, lists solely in-frame clones and lacks some. This repertoire shows about 3,800 clones, approximately 80% found once; its top ten account for around 6.7%. Sequenced sample: ileal tissue. Every receptor here comes from an adult with Crohn's disease.

The V gene is TRBV6-5, the J gene TRBJ1-2; D possibly corresponds to TRBD1 (5 bases). Trimming removed 2 bases from V and 4 bases from J, with 8 bases in between. Per germline, CDR1 MNHEY and CDR2 SVGAGI. The CDR3 runs to 13 residues. The CDR3 coding sequence is TGTGCCAGCAGTTACACAGGAGTCTATGGCTACACCTTC. It is translated as CASSYTGVYGYTF.

This chain joins TRBV21-1 and TRBJ1-2; TRBD1, the table's D call, lacks a check against the DNA. TRBV21-1 is a pseudogene. The CDR3 runs 16 residues. Here the CDR3 reads CASSNRGDRRDYGYTF. Written as DNA, the CDR3 is TGTGCCAGCAGCAACAGAGGAGACAGAAGAGACTATGGCTACACCTTC.

The V call is TRBV18, the J call TRBJ1-1; no clear D gene. The germline V and J ends were trimmed by 3 bases and 6 bases, with 17 bases remaining between them. The CDR3 has 15 residues. The germline CDR1 and CDR2 sequences are KGHSH and LQKENI. DNA of the CDR3: TGTGCCAGCTCACCTTCAAAGACGAGGGAGGCTGAAGCTTTCTTT. Its protein is CASSPSKTREAEAFF.

V usage is TRBV2 and J usage is TRBJ1-5, with 7 nucleotides matching TRBD1. The CDR3 has 15 amino acids. Germline V gives CDR1 SNHLY, CDR2 FYNNEI. V lost 6 bases to trimming and J lost 4 bases; unmatched junction nucleotides: 9. CDR3 in amino acids: CASRPDRMGNQPQHF. The CDR3 coding sequence is TGTGCCAGCAGACCGGACAGGATGGGAAATCAGCCCCAGCATTTT.

This chain uses TRBV7-7 with TRBJ1-1; TRBD1 agrees at 7 bases. The CDR3 runs 13 residues. V lost 5 bases, J lost 3 bases, and 3 bases stayed unmatched. Germline V gives CDR1 SSHAT, CDR2 FNYEAQ (reference sequence). The DNA for the CDR3 is TGTGCCAGCAGCGCCGACAGGGACACTGAAGCTTTCTTT. Amino acid sequence: CASSADRDTEAFF.

The table lists this clone with a few counts. The chain employs TRBV4-1 and TRBJ2-3; weak D call: TRBD2 (5 bases). V dropped 4 bases and J dropped 2 bases, with 19 bases sitting between them. Germline V gives CDR1 MGHRA, CDR2 YSYEKL. This CDR3 region has 17 residues. CDR3 coding DNA: TGCGCCAGCAGCCGACTTACGGGAATTGCCAACACAGATACGCAGTATTTT. This sequence encodes CASSRLTGIANTDTQYF.

This clone came up once. The genes are TRBV10-3 and TRBJ1-1, with TRBD1 identical over 7 bases. The CDR3 length is 14 residues. The V and J ends lost 6 bases and 0 bases, in that order; junction bases with no gene match: 4. CDR1 ENHRY and CDR2 SYGVKD come from the germline V gene. This CDR3 is CAIRPGGLNTEAFF. The CDR3 DNA is TGTGCCATCAGACCAGGGGGTTTGAACACTGAAGCTTTCTTT.

The gene calls are TRBV28 and TRBJ2-5; a weak D match, TRBD2 (5 bases). The J call is doubtful: the DNA matches TRBJ2-7 better. The germline CDR1 and CDR2 sequences are MDHEN and SYDVKM. CDR3 length: 14 amino acids. CDR3 protein: CASSSPPGSYEQYF. DNA of the CDR3: TGTGCCAGCAGTTCGCCTCCGGGAAGCTACGAGCAGTACTTC.

The CDR3 sequence is CASSPGDWEIDTQYF. CDR3 nucleotides: TGTGCCAGCAGCCCGGGGGATTGGGAAATAGATACGCAGTATTTT. The chain carries TRBV11-2 and TRBJ2-3; D perhaps matches TRBD2 (6 bases). Germline V gene lookup returns CDR1 SGHAT and CDR2 FQNNGV. This CDR3 comprises 15 residues. The V end was cut by 5 bases, the J end by 5 bases, with 17 bases between.

V usage is TRBV2 and J usage is TRBJ1-1, with D unresolved. The CDR3 length is 14 residues. Germline CDR1 is SNHLY and CDR2 is FYNNEI. Trimming removed 2 bases from V and 4 bases from J, with 11 bases in between. The CDR3 DNA reads TGTGCCAGCAGTGAAACGGCAGGAGGCACTGAAGCTTTCTTT. It is translated as CASSETAGGTEAFF. Drawing the rest from reference TRBV2 and TRBJ1-1, the complete variable domain is EPEVTQTPSHQVTQMGQEVILRCVPISNHLYFYWYRQILGQKVEFLVSFYNNEISEKSEIFDDQFSVERPDGSNFTLKIRSTKLEDSAMYFCASSETAGGTEAFFGQGTRLTVV.

This clone showed up just once. This chain links TRBV6-5 with TRBJ1-6, with 7 bases lining up with TRBD1. Germline values: CDR1 MNHEY, CDR2 SVGAGI. CDR3 size: 13 residues. V dropped 6 bases and J dropped 9; count of bases not matched to a gene: 5. The CDR3 is CASSDRVSSPLHF. CDR3 nucleotide sequence: TGTGCCAGCAGCGACAGGGTGTCTTCACCCCTCCACTTT.

The rearrangement links TRBV6-1 to TRBJ1-2, with D maybe TRBD1 (5 bases). The CDR3 length is 14 residues. The germline CDR1 and CDR2 sequences are MNHNS and SASEGT. V was clipped by 6 bases and J by 2 bases, with 13 bases between them. CDR3 sequence (DNA): TGTGCCAGCAGCCTAGGGGATCTCAACTATGGCTACACCTTC. This translates into CASSLGDLNYGYTF.

The J gene is TRBJ2-2, the V gene TRBV9, with TRBD1 matching 7 bases. The CDR3 extends over 16 amino acids. Germline V lookup: CDR1 SGDLS, CDR2 YYNGEE. V was pared by 4 bases and J by 3 bases, with 9 bases of the junction left unmatched. CDR3 amino acids: CASSPRDRADTGELFF. CDR3 in DNA: TGTGCCAGCAGCCCGCGCGACAGGGCCGACACCGGGGAGCTGTTTTTT.

V and J are TRBV27 and TRBJ1-3; 7 nucleotides agree with TRBD1. Germline-derived CDR1 and CDR2 are MNHEY and SMNVEV (reference sequence). This CDR3 is 13 amino acids long. The J segment lost 3 bases and the V segment lost 4 bases, leaving 0 bases of the junction unmatched. Here the CDR3 reads CASSYRGGNTIYF. The CDR3 DNA follows: TGTGCCAGCAGTTACAGGGGTGGAAACACCATATATTTT.

The V and J genes are TRBV30 and TRBJ2-2; possibly TRBD1 for D (5 bases). Trimming took 0 bases from V and 6 from J, leaving 14 bases between them. The germline CDR1 and CDR2 sequences are GTSNPN and SVGIG (reference sequence). This CDR3 has 15 residues. The CDR3 nucleotides read TGTGCCTGGAGTGTACCCGTACAGGTTTCCGGGGAGCTGTTTTTT. It encodes CAWSVPVQVSGELFF.

The chain employs TRBV5-1 and TRBJ2-1; D perhaps matches TRBD1 (8 bases). The ends were cut back, 4 bases at V and 6 bases at J, with 20 bases in the middle. CDR3 length: 16 amino acids. The germline V gene encodes CDR1 SGHRS and CDR2 YFSETQ. The CDR3 region has the DNA TGCGCCAGCAGCATCGACAGGGGAGGGGGGCTCAATGAGCAGTTCTTC. Protein: CASSIDRGGGLNEQFF.

J is TRBJ2-3 and V is TRBV19, with 7 nucleotides matching TRBD1. Germline values: CDR1 LNHDA, CDR2 SQIVND (reference sequence). The CDR3 is made up of 15 amino acids. V lost 6 bases, J lost 1 base, and 7 bases stayed unmatched. CDR3 in DNA: TGTGCCAGTAGCACGGGACAGTTACGCACAGATACGCAGTATTTT. Its translation: CASSTGQLRTDTQYF.

The CDR3 here is CASSIYPGEDYGYTF. CDR3 nucleotides: TGTGCCAGTAGTATTTATCCGGGGGAGGACTATGGCTACACCTTC. This chain connects TRBV19 to TRBJ1-2; a weak D match, TRBD1 (5 bases). V dropped 3 bases and J dropped 3 bases, with 14 bases sitting between them. Germline CDR1 and CDR2: LNHDA and SQIVND (reference sequence). This CDR3 has 15 residues.

The rearrangement joins TRBV19 to TRBJ1-3, with 7 bases aligning to TRBD1. V dropped 9 bases and J dropped 0; count of bases not matched to a gene: 8. Germline loops: CDR1 LNHDA, CDR2 SQIVND (reference sequence). CDR3 size: 15 residues. Here the CDR3 DNA reads TGTGCCAGCTCCGGGACAGCGAACTCTGGAAACACCATATATTTT. The encoded protein is CASSGTANSGNTIYF. Full variable domain (remainder filled in from reference TRBV19 and TRBJ1-3): DGGITQSPKYLFRKEGQNVTLSCEQNLNHDAMYWYRQDPGQGLRLIYYSQIVNDFQKGDIAEGYSVSREKKESFPLTVTSAQKNPTAFYLCASSGTANSGNTIYFGEGSWLTVV.